This T cell receptor (beta chain) comes out of a study of HIV-infected patients and healthy controls. A word on this clonotype: Its specificity is not known.

The repertoire came from unfractionated whole blood and reflected all unsorted peripheral T cells. CDR3 size: 15 residues. Between the trimmed V and J ends, which lost 5 bases and 2 bases, there was a span of 13 bases. From germline, CDR1 is SEHNR and CDR2 FQNEAQ (reference sequence). Whole-study results and caveats: HIV-infected repertoires had significantly higher mean Gini indices than controls, possibly reflecting oligoclonality. HIV+ repertoires were severely depleted of MAIT alpha-chain CDR3s, unlike healthy controls. A major limitation was that merely sixteen HIV-infected individuals were processed.

Approximately 500 ng RNA was reverse transcribed with alpha and beta constant-region primers. Each of the alpha and beta chains got its own library through chain-specific third strand synthesis with indices. A 5' RACE adapter with a random hexamer and the SP2 primer site was joined to cDNA. Each CDR3 protein gets one entry after TCRdb re-called the 5' RACE reads with MiXCR. The sample carries under 10,000 distinct CDR3 sequences, 6% to 7.5% recorded once. The sequenced sample was blood, obtained before antiretroviral therapy. The sequence was obtained from an adult with HIV infection. The chain combines TRBV7-9 with TRBJ1-3, with D tentatively TRBD1 (5 bases). The CDR3 sequence is CASSVHQGAGNTIYF. CDR3 nucleotides: TGTGCCAGCAGCGTCCACCAAGGGGCTGGAAACACCATATATTTT.